What follows are 4 T cell receptor beta chains derived from one specimen sequenced in a study of blood T cell repertoires in COVID-19. The data were produced by immunoSEQ multiplex PCR, yet TCRdb's version contains in-frame clones alone and is incomplete. The table has roughly 180,000 clones, around 80% seen once. Sequencing was done on a sample of PBMCs or T cells enriched from blood (not recorded which). The receptors shown here come from a man aged 50 to 60 who had recovered from COVID-19.

The chain joins TRBV28 to TRBJ1-6; possibly TRBD1 for D (5 bases). V was pared by 6 bases and J by 7 bases, with 13 bases between. The length of the CDR3 is 14 residues. Looked up from germline, CDR1 is MDHEN and CDR2 is SYDVKM. CDR3 nucleotides: TGTGCCAGCAGCTCCGGAGGGACCAATTCACCCCTCCACTTT. As protein: CASSSGGTNSPLHF.

The CDR3 region has the DNA TGTGCCAGCAGTTACACTGGGAGCGGGAGGGCCAATGAGCAGTTCTTC. Protein sequence: CASSYTGSGRANEQFF. The chain carries TRBV6-5 and TRBJ2-1; 10 nucleotides match TRBD2. Germline trimming cut 2 bases from V and 6 bases from J; bases unmatched to any gene: 7. Per the germline V gene, CDR1 is MNHEY and CDR2 is SVGAGI. The CDR3 extends over 16 amino acids.

Only a few counts were recorded for this clone. J is TRBJ2-3 and V is TRBV21-1; the table's D call of TRBD2 was not tested on the DNA. TRBV21-1 is annotated as a pseudogene. The CDR3 is 16 residues long. CDR3 sequence (DNA): TGTGCCAGCGGACTAGCGGGAGGGGGTAGCACAGATACGCAGTATTTT. Translation: CASGLAGGGSTDTQYF.

The chain combines TRBV7-6 with TRBJ2-5; TRBD2 aligns across 8 bases. J was trimmed by 0 bases and V by 2 bases; bases with no gene match: 14. The length of the CDR3 is 19 residues. Germline values: CDR1 SGHVS, CDR2 FNYEAQ. For the CDR3, the DNA is TGTGCCAGCAGCTTATCCACTAGCGGAAATTCGCAGTACCAAGAGACCCAGTACTTC. It yields the protein CASSLSTSGNSQYQETQYF.